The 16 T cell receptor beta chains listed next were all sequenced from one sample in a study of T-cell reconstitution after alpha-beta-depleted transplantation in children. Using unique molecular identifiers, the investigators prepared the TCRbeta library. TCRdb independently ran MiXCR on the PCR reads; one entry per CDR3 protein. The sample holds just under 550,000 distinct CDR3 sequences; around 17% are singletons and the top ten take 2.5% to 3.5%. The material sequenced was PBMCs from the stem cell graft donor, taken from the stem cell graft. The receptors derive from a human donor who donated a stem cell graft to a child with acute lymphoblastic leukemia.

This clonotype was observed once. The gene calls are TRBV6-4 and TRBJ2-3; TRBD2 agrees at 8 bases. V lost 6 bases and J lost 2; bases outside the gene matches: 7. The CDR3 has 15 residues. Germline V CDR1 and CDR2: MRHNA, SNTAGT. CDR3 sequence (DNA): TGTGCCAGCAGAGATACTAGCGGATACACAGATACGCAGTATTTT. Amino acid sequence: CASRDTSGYTDTQYF.

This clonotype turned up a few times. The CDR3 DNA follows: TGCAGCGTTCTGCTGGGACAGCCTCCTTCCTACAATGAGCAGTTCTTC. Translating it yields CSVLLGQPPSYNEQFF. The V and J genes are TRBV29-1 and TRBJ2-1; 7 nucleotides align to TRBD1. This CDR3 has 16 amino acids. V gave up 5 bases and J gave up 1 base; unmatched junction bases: 11. Germline lookup yields CDR1 SQVTM and CDR2 ANQGSEA.

CDR3 nucleotides: TGTGCCACCAGCAGGGACAGGGGGCTTGAAGCTTTCTTT. Translation gives CATSRDRGLEAFF. The chain carries TRBV15 and TRBJ1-1; 11 bases match TRBD1. The CDR3 covers 13 residues. Germline V gene data show CDR1 as LNHNV and CDR2 as YYDKDF (reference sequence). V lost 3 bases, J lost 7 bases, and 1 base stayed unmatched. The full variable domain, completed using reference TRBV15 and TRBJ1-1, is DAMVIQNPRYQVTQFGKPVTLSCSQTLNHNVMYWYQQKSSQAPKLLFHYYDKDFNNEADTPDNFQSRRPNTSFCFLDIRSPGLGDTAMYLCATSRDRGLEAFFGQGTRLTVV.

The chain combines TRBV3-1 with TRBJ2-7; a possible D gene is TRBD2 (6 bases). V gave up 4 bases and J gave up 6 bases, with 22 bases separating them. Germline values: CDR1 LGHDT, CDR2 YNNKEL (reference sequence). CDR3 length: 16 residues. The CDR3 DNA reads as TGTGCCAGCAGCCCGTCGAGCGGGTTTGTTGCATTCGAGCAGTACTTC. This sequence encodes CASSPSSGFVAFEQYF.

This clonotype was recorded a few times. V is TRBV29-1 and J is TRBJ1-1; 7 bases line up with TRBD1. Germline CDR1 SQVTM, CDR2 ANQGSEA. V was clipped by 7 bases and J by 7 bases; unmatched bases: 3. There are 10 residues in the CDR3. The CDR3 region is CSAGTVEAFF. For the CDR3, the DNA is TGCAGCGCTGGGACAGTTGAAGCTTTCTTT. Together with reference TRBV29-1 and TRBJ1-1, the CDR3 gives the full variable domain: SAVISQKPSRDICQRGTSLTIQCQVDSQVTMMFWYRQQPGQSLTLIATANQGSEATYESGFVIDKFPISRPNLTFSTLTVSNMSPEDSSIYLCSAGTVEAFFGQGTRLTVV.

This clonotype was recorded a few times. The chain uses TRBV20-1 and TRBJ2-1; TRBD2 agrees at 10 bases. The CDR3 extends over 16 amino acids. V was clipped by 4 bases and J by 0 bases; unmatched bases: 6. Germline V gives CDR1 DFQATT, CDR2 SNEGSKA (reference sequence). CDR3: CSAKLAGWSSYNEQFF. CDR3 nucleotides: TGCAGTGCTAAACTAGCGGGATGGAGCTCCTACAATGAGCAGTTCTTC.

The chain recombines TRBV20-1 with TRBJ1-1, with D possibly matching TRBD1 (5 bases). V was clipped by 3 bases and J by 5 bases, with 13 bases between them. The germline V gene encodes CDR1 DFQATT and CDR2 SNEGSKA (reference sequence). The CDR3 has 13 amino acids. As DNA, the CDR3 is TGCAGTGCTAGGGGGGGACGGGGAACTGAAGCTTTCTTT. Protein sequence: CSARGGRGTEAFF.

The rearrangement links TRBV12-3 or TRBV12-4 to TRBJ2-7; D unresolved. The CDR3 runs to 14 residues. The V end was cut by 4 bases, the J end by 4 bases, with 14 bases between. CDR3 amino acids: CASSSQTSEYEQYF. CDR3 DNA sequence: TGTGCCAGCAGTTCCCAAACATCGGAGTACGAGCAGTACTTC.

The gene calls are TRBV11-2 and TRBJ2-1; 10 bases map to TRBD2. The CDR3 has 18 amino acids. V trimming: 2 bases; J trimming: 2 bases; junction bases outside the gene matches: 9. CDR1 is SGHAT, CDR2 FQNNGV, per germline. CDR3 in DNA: TGTGCCAGCAGCTTAATCCGCTTCGGACTAGCGGCCTACAATGAGCAGTTCTTC. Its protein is CASSLIRFGLAAYNEQFF.

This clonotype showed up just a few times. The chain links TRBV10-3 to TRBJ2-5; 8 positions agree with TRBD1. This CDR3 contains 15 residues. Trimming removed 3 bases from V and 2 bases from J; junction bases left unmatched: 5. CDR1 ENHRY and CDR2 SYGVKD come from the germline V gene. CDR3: CAISDSGGHQETQYF. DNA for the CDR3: TGTGCCATCAGTGATTCAGGGGGCCATCAAGAGACCCAGTACTTC.

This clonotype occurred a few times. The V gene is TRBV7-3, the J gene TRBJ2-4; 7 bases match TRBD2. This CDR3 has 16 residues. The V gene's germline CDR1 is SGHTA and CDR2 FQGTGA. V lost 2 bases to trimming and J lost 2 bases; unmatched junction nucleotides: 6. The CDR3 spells CASSLGLSGTKNIQYF. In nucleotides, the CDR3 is TGTGCCAGCAGCTTAGGTCTGAGCGGGACCAAAAACATTCAGTACTTC.

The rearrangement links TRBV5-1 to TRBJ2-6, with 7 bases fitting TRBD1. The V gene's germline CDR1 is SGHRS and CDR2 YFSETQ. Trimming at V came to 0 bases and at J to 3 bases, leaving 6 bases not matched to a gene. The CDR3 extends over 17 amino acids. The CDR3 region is CASSLETGLGGANVLTF. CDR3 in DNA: TGCGCCAGCAGCTTGGAGACAGGGCTTGGTGGGGCCAACGTCCTGACTTTC.

The CDR3: CASSHGTVSTDTQYF. In nucleotides, the CDR3 is TGTGCCAGCAGCCATGGGACAGTTAGCACAGATACGCAGTATTTT. This chain links TRBV7-6 with TRBJ2-3; 7 bases line up with TRBD1. The J segment lost 0 bases and the V segment lost 5 bases, leaving 5 bases of the junction unmatched. This CDR3 has 15 residues. Per the germline V gene, CDR1 is SGHVS and CDR2 is FNYEAQ.

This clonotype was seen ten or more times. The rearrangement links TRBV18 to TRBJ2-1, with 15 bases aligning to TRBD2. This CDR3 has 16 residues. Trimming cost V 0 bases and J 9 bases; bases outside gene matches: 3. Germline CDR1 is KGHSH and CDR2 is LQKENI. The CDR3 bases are TGTGCCAGCTCACCACCGGGACTAGCGGGAGGTGTTGAGCAGTTCTTC. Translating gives CASSPPGLAGGVEQFF.

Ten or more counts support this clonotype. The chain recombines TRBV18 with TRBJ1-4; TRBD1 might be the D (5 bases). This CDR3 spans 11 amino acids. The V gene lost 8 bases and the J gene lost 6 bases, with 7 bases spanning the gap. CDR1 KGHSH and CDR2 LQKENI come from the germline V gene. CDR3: CASARDEKLFF. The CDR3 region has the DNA TGTGCCAGCGCCAGGGATGAAAAACTGTTTTTT.

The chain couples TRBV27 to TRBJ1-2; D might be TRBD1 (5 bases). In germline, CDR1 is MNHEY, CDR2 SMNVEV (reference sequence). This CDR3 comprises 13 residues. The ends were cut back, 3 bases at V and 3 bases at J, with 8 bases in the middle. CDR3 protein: CASSFRVDYGYTF. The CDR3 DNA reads TGTGCCAGCAGTTTCAGGGTGGACTATGGCTACACCTTC.